This TCR beta chain was found in a study of cytomegalovirus exposure and HLA in healthy donors (dated by TCRdb to about 2017). As for the study more broadly: An earlier analysis of roughly 630 of the donors reported about 250 Gb of sequence data and roughly 110 million unique TCR beta sequences from around 200 million T cells. Rather than using new phenotypic data, the later analysis identified candidate immune exposures from TCR beta sequences and from how often those sequences occurred across donors. The T cell repertoires of under 700 subjects were profiled by immunosequencing and related to cytomegalovirus serostatus. Roughly five DR-DQ haplotypes were handled as single units for association and clustering, since linkage in the cohort was strong. Every repertoire in the discovery cohort had been generated on one and the same sequencing platform. Alongside the repertoire data, information on donor age, sex, ethnicity and CMV serostatus was compiled. Approximately 310 gigabases of sequencing data and tens of millions of unique TCR sequences made up an early release that covered 500 to 700 HLA-typed donors. Both class I and class II loci were covered by HLA typing, at four-digit resolution. High-throughput TCR immunosequencing, statistical association of individual TCRs with disease status, and machine learning were combined to predict cytomegalovirus infection status. In addition to the first cohort of about 650 subjects, a separate validation cohort of some 120 different subjects was used. The genetic ancestry cluster associated with self-reported Caucasian donors included 81% of the 398 genotyped donors. An earlier analysis of around 540 of the donors applied high-throughput TCR beta sequencing to assess whether each TCR beta V gene segment acted as functional or pseudogenic. Across approximately 400 genotyped donors of the cohort, an average of roughly 230,000 unique TCR beta nucleotide sequences per donor were sequenced, and approximately 19% of those sequences were non-productive. The study was designed to test whether signatures of past pathogen exposure could be identified by cataloging public T cell receptors. In a later genetic analysis, genome-wide SNP genotypes for about three fifths of the roughly 670 donors were used, and that subset was treated as a discovery cohort. A later analysis re-analyzed previously published TCR beta repertoires from about 730 donors and added high-resolution HLA genotyping to study TCR occurrence patterns. The number of donors typed differed by locus, with roughly 629-640 for A, B, C, DRB1 and DQB1, roughly 520 for DQA1, about 610 for DPA1, and under 490 for DPB1.

With regard to this clone: Its specific antigen is unknown. Qualities for individual bases were not recorded, and no much larger clone is one base off.

The cohort consisted of hundreds of healthy bone marrow donors. At the time of sampling, every cohort member was nominally healthy, though immune exposures that went unrecorded were likely present. The donor was CMV seropositive and was included in the group of 250 to 350 seropositive cohort members. Every donor gave a peripheral blood sample, and the peripheral blood mononuclear cells from that sample were used for TCR beta sequencing. Genomic DNA extraction from the blood cell samples was performed with the Qiagen DNeasy Blood Extraction Kit. Libraries were built with the immunoSEQ multiplex PCR assay. A mixture of 60 forward primers for TCR Vbeta segments and 13 reverse primers for TCR Jbeta segments was used in the multiplex PCR. The CDR3 region of rearranged TCR beta genes was amplified from genomic DNA by a multiplex PCR assay. On the Illumina HiSeq System, the amplified TCR beta libraries were sequenced as 87-base-pair reads. Under the source paper's analysis protocol: Across the 700 or so repertoires, a later analysis counted approximately 75 million unique TCR beta chains, approximately 10 million of which were shared by at least two donors. To remove PCR and sequencing errors, raw reads were error-corrected and collapsed into unique sequences using a nearest-neighbor algorithm that merged closely related sequences. CDR3 sequences were aligned to IMGT reference sequences to assign V, D and J gene segments. For a sequence to be retained, a match of at least six nucleotides to both a V gene segment and a J gene segment was required. Rearrangements were classified as productive when the CDR3 lacked stop codons and remained in frame with V and J, and all other rearrangements were classified as non-productive. Following IMGT convention, CDR3 was defined as the stretch from the second conserved V-encoded cysteine to the conserved J-encoded phenylalanine. In an earlier analysis of just under 600 of the donors, sequences lacking an unambiguous match to a single V gene segment were excluded. An earlier analysis of a few hundred of the donors classified V segments as functional when productive rearrangements were above 56.7% and as segregating when the standard deviation between donors was above 5%. A statistical classification framework was built to diagnose cytomegalovirus status from the catalog of TCR beta chain sequences. In a later analysis, V and J genes were assigned by comparing TCR nucleotide sequences against IMGT/GENE-DB human TR gene sequences. Using the TCRdist pipeline, a later analysis assigned CDR3 sequences along with most-parsimonious VDJ recombination scenarios. A later analysis defined each TCR beta chain by its CDR3 amino acid sequence plus V-gene family, and excluded reads lacking a unique V-gene family. In a later analysis, 450 to 600 highly shared, low-generation-probability nucleotide sequences were removed to address suspected cross-contamination and a sequencing artifact. In a later analysis, a clonal expansion index was calculated for each public chain from normalized within-repertoire ranks of inferred template counts. Generation probabilities in a later analysis came from a VDJ recombination model fitted to out-of-frame rearrangements, and those results were checked against IGoR. In a later analysis, TCR-TCR, TCR-HLA and TCR-CMV co-occurrence was scored with hypergeometric tests, and a repertoire-size bias correction was applied to TCR pairs. To estimate false discovery rates, a later analysis permuted the HLA or CMV assignments 20 times. In a later analysis, co-occurring TCRs were grouped using DBSCAN, and TCRdist sequence similarity was added for clustering within HLA-allele-positive subsets. Co-occurrence clustering excluded repertoires with fewer than 30,000 or more than 120,000 public chains, plus five with anomalous nucleotide sharing. TCRdb re-hosts the immuneACCESS table, in-frame sequences only. Its copies lack some clones; in the studies checked, an unresolved V gene accounts for under half of them, and the cause for the rest is not known. The D gene and trimming were derived from the DNA, and the V and J assignments and clone size from that table. Within this sample are approximately 150,000 clones, with roughly 80% of them counted one time only. The ten largest account for 4% to 4.5% of the sample.

Study-wide findings and limitations: In a later analysis, TCR association rates were found to vary across HLA loci, with the most associated TCRs seen for DRB1 alleles and the fewest for HLA-C alleles. Because HLA typing was missing for some donors at each locus, association tests included only the typed subset. Correlated functional status among segregating V segments might be attributable to linkage disequilibrium, but an unknown experimental factor could not be ruled out. Roughly uniform sequencing depth across donors was assumed in presence/absence analyses, although this assumption may not hold. A later analysis found that most CMV-associated TCR beta chains appeared HLA-restricted, with HLA associations seemingly driven largely by CMV exposure. Because the 87-base-pair reads could not distinguish some IMGT-functional V segments, including TRBV6-2 and TRBV6-3, those segments were excluded. This cohort had only TCR beta chains sequenced, and the lack of alpha or paired-chain data limited which features could be detected. A few of the identified cytomegalovirus-associated TCR beta chains were confirmed in vitro to be specific for cytomegalovirus antigens. In a later analysis, HLA-associated TCR beta chains were found to be more clonally expanded and to have lower generation probabilities than equally common non-associated chains. For the cohort, immune exposure information was limited to CMV serostatus. In an earlier analysis of 587 of the donors, most TCR beta V segments were observed in productive rearrangements about 90% or about 30% of the time, broadly matching IMGT annotations. It was suggested by the authors that the approach could potentially be generalized to other disease states and immunological phenotypes. Most TCR sequences were observed very rarely across donors, whereas some public TCRs were present in many individuals. In a later analysis, more than 15,000 TCR beta sequences were associated with specific HLA alleles at a false discovery rate of 0.05. An association between a missense DCLRE1C variant and V-gene and J-gene trimming of TCR beta chains was found in a later genetic analysis and replicated in an independent cohort. Because counts were too low, approximately 18 rarely observed V segments, including chromosome 9 orphons, were excluded from the earlier analysis of 500 to 700 of the donors. A group of highly shared sequence variants was considered likely to be a technical artifact of the sequencing pipeline. When HLA alleles, especially DR and DQ, strongly co-occurred, attributing TCR associations to individual alleles was difficult. A further reported finding was that TCR beta sequences accurately predicted the HLA-A and HLA-B alleles for most subjects in the first cohort. The study gave a list of 150 to 200 TCR beta chains associated with cytomegalovirus. Cytomegalovirus status was reported to be diagnosed by the classifier with high specificity and sensitivity in both the original and validation cohorts. A later analysis reported that several top co-occurrence clusters appeared linked to parvovirus B19, influenza, CMV and Epstein-Barr virus. A later genetic analysis reported fewer N-insertions in productive TCRs among donors in an Asian-associated ancestry cluster than the approximately 700-donor mean.

Unmatched junction bases come to 8, with V trimmed by 4 bases and J by 7 bases. The germline V gene encodes CDR1 SGHRS and CDR2 YFSETQ. Spanning cysteine to phenylalanine, the CDR3 consists of 14 amino acids. Only the CDR3 part of the read is kept: 42 bases, read in frame from the first base. The rearranged chain carries TRBV5-1 and TRBJ2-1, and 7 junctional nucleotides match TRBD2. Material: PBMCs. This TCR was sampled from a woman aged 40 to 50 in good health and CMV-seropositive. This receptor carries the CDR3 CASSRMGGVNEQFF. The sequence in DNA is TGCGCCAGCAGCAGGATGGGGGGGGTTAATGAGCAGTTCTTC.